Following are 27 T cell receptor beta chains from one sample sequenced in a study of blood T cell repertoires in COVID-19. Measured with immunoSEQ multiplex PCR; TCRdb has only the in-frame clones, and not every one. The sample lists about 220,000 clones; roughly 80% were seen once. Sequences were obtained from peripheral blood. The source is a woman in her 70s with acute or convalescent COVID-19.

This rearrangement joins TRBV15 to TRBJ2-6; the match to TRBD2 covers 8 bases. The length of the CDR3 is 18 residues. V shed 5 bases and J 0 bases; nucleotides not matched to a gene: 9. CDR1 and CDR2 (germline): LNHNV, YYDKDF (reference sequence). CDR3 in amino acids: CATSLRGGLSSGANVLTF. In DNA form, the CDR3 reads TGTGCCACCAGCTTACGGGGGGGCTTAAGCTCTGGGGCCAACGTCCTGACTTTC.

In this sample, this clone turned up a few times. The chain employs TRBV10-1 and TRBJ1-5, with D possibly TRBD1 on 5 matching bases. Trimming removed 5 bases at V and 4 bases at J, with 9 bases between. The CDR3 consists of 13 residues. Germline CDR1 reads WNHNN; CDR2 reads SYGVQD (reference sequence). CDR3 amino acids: CASSQGVNQPQHF. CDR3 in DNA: TGCGCCAGCAGTCAGGGCGTTAATCAGCCCCAGCATTTT.

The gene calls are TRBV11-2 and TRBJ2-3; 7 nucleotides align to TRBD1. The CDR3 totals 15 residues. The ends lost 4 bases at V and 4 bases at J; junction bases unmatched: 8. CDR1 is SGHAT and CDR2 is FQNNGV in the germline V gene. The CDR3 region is CASSSTGIESDTQYF. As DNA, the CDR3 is TGTGCCAGCAGCTCGACAGGGATTGAGTCAGATACGCAGTATTTT. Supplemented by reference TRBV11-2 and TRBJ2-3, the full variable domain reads EAGVAQSPRYKIIEKRQSVAFWCNPISGHATLYWYQQILGQGPKLLIQFQNNGVVDDSQLPKDRFSAERLKGVDSTLKIQPAKLEDSAVYLCASSSTGIESDTQYFGPGTRLTVL.

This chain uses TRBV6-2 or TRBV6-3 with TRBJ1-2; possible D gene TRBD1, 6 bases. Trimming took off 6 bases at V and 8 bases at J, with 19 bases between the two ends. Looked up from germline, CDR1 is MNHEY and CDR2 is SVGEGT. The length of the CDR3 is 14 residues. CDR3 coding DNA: TGTGCCAGCAGCCCTGGGGGCGGTTCAAGGGGCTACACCTTC. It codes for CASSPGGGSRGYTF.

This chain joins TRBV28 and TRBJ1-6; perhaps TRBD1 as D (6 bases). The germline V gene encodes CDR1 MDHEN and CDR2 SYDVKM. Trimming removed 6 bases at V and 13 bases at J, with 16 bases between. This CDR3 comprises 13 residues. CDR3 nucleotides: TGTGCCAGCAGGCCGACAGGAGGATTGCCCCTCCACTTT. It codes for CASRPTGGLPLHF. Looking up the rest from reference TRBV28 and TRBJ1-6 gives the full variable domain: DVKVTQSSRYLVKRTGEKVFLECVQDMDHENMFWYRQDPGLGLRLIYFSYDVKMKEKGDIPEGYSVSREKKERFSLILESASTNQTSMYLCASRPTGGLPLHFGNGTRLTVT.

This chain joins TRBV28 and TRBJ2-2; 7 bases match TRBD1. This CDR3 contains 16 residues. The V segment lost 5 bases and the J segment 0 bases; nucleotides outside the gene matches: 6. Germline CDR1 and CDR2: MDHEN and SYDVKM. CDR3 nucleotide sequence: TGTGCCAGCAGTCCACAGGGGACCGCGAACACCGGGGAGCTGTTTTTT. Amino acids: CASSPQGTANTGELFF.

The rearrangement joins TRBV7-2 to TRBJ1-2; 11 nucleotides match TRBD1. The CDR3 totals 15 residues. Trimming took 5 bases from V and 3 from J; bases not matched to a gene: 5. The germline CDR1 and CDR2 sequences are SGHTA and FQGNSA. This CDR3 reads CASSQGQGGYYGYTF. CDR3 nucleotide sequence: TGTGCCAGCAGCCAGGGACAGGGGGGGTACTATGGCTACACCTTC.

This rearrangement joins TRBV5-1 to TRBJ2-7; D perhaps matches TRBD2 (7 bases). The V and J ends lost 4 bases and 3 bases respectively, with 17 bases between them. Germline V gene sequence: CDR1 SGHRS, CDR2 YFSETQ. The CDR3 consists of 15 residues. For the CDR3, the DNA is TGCGCCAGCAGCGGGGGGGCCACTTGGGGCTACGAGCAGTACTTC. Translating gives CASSGGATWGYEQYF. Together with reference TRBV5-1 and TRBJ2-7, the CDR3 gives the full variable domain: KAGVTQTPRYLIKTRGQQVTLSCSPISGHRSVSWYQQTPGQGLQFLFEYFSETQRNKGNFPGRFSGRQFSNSRSEMNVSTLELGDSALYLCASSGGATWGYEQYFGPGTRLTVT.

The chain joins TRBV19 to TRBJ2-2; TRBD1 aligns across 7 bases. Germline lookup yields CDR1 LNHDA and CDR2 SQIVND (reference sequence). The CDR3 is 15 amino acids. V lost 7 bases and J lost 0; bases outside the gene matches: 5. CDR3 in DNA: TGTGCCAGTACCGCTGGACAGGCGAACACCGGGGAGCTGTTTTTT. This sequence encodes CASTAGQANTGELFF.

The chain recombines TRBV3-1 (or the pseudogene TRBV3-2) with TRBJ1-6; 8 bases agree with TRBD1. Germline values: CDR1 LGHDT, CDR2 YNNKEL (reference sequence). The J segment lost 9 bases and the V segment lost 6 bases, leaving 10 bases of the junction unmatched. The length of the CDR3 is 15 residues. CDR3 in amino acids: CASSSGGTGGSPLHF. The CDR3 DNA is TGTGCCAGCAGTTCAGGGGGGACAGGAGGTTCACCCCTCCACTTT.

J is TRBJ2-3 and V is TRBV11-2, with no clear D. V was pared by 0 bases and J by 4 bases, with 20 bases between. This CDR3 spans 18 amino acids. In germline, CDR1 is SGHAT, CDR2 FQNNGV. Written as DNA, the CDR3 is TGTGCCAGCAGCTTAGAAGTCGGTGGCCCGGCCAGGCCAGATACGCAGTATTTT. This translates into CASSLEVGGPARPDTQYF.

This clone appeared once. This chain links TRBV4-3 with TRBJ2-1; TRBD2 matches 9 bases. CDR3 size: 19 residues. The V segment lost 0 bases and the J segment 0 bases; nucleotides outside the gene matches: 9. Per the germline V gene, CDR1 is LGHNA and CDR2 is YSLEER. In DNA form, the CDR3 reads TGCGCCAGCAGCCAAGATCGCTTTAGCGGGGGCCCCTCCTACAATGAGCAGTTCTTC. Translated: CASSQDRFSGGPSYNEQFF.

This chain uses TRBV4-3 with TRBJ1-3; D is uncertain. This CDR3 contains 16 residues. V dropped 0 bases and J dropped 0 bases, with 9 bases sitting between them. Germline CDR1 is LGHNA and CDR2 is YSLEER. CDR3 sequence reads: CASSQEAVPSGNTIYF. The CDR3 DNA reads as TGCGCCAGCAGCCAAGAGGCAGTACCCTCTGGAAACACCATATATTTT.

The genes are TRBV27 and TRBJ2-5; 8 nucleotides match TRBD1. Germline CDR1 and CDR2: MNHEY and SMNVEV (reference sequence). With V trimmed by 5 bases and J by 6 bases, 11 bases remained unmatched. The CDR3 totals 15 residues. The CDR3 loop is CASSPIEDRGKTQYF. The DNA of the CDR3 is TGTGCCAGCAGTCCGATAGAAGACAGGGGAAAGACCCAGTACTTC.

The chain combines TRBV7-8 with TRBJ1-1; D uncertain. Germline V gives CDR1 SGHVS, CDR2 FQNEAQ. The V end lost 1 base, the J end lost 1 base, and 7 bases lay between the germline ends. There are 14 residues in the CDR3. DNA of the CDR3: TGTGCCAGCAGCTTAGTAAAGAGGAACACTGAAGCTTTCTTT. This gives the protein CASSLVKRNTEAFF.

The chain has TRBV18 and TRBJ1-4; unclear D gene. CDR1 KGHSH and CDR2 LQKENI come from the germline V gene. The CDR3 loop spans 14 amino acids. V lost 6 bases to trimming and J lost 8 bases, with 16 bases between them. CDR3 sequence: CASSDQAAAEKLFF. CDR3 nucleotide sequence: TGTGCCAGCTCCGACCAGGCAGCTGCAGAAAAACTGTTTTTT.

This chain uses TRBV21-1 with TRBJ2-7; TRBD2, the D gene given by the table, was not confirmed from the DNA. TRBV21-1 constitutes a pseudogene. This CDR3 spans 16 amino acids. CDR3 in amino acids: CASSKSKRGGKYEQYF. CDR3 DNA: TGTGCCAGCAGCAAAAGTAAGCGGGGAGGGAAGTACGAGCAGTACTTC.

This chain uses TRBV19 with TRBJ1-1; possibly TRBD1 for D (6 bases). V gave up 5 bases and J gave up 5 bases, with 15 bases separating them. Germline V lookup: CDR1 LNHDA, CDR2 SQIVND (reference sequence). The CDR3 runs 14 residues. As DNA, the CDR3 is TGTGCCAGTAGTCCTCAGGGAAGGGGGACTGAAGCTTTCTTT. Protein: CASSPQGRGTEAFF.

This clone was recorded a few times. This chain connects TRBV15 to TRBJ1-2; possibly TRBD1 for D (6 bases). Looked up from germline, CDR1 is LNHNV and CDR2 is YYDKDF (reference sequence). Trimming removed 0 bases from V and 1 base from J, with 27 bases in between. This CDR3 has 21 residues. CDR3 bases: TGTGCCACCAGCAGAGAACGACAGGTTGGGTCGGGGGGTATTATTAACTATGGCTACACCTTC. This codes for CATSRERQVGSGGIINYGYTF.

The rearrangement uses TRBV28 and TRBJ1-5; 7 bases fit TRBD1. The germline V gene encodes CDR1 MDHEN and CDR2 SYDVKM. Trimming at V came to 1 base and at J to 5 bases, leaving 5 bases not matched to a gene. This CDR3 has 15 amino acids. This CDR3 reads CASSLYRGRHQPQHF. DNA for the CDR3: TGTGCCAGCAGTTTATACAGGGGACGGCATCAGCCCCAGCATTTT.

The CDR3 region has the DNA TGCAGCGTTGACTTAGATGGCTACACCTTC. As protein: CSVDLDGYTF. This chain uses TRBV29-1 with TRBJ1-2; D remains unclear. The CDR3 sequence is 10 residues long. Trimming cost V 3 bases and J 6 bases, with 5 bases left between them. Germline V gene lookup returns CDR1 SQVTM and CDR2 ANQGSEA.

CDR3 bases: TGTGCCAGCAGCCCCTCTTGGGGGGGGAGCACAGATACGCAGTATTTT. Protein: CASSPSWGGSTDTQYF. The chain joins TRBV7-2 to TRBJ2-3; 7 nucleotides agree with TRBD2. The junction had 8 bases not matched to a gene; V was cut back by 5 bases and J by 0 bases. Germline CDR1 is SGHTA and CDR2 is FQGNSA. CDR3 length: 16 residues. The full variable domain, in which reference TRBV7-2 and TRBJ2-3 provide the parts outside the CDR3, is GAGVSQSPSNKVTEKGKDVELRCDPISGHTALYWYRQSLGQGLEFLIYFQGNSAPDKSGLPSDRFSAERTGGSVSTLTIQRTQQEDSAVYLCASSPSWGGSTDTQYFGPGTRLTVL.

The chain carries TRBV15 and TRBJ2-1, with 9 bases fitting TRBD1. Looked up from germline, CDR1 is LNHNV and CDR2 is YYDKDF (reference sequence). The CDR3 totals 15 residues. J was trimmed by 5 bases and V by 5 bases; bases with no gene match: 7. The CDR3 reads CATSSGTGFNNEQFF. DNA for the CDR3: TGTGCCACCAGCTCCGGGACAGGGTTTAACAATGAGCAGTTCTTC. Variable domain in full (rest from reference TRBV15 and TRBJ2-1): DAMVIQNPRYQVTQFGKPVTLSCSQTLNHNVMYWYQQKSSQAPKLLFHYYDKDFNNEADTPDNFQSRRPNTSFCFLDIRSPGLGDTAMYLCATSSGTGFNNEQFFGPGTRLTVL.

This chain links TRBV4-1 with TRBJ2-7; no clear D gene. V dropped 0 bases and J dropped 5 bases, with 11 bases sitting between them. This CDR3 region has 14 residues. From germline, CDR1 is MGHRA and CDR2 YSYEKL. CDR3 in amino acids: CASSQDPGFDEQYF. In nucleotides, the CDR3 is TGCGCCAGCAGCCAAGATCCAGGCTTCGACGAGCAGTACTTC.

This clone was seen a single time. The DNA of the CDR3 is TGTGCCAGCAGCTTAGATACAGCCTCCAATCAGCCCCAGCATTTT. It is translated as CASSLDTASNQPQHF. This chain uses TRBV7-9 with TRBJ1-5; D gene uncertain. This CDR3 region has 15 residues. Germline values: CDR1 SEHNR, CDR2 FQNEAQ (reference sequence). The V and J ends lost 1 base and 3 bases respectively, with 10 bases between them.

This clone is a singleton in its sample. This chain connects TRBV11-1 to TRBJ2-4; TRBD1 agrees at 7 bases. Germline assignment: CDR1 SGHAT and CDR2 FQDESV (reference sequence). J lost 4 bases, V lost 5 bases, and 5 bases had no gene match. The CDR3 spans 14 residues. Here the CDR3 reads CASSLTGMKNIQYF. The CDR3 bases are TGTGCCAGCAGCCTGACAGGGATGAAAAACATTCAGTACTTC.

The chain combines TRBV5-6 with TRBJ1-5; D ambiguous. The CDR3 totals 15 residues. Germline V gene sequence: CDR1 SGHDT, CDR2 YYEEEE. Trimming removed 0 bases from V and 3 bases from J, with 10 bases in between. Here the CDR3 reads CASSLGWASNQPQHF. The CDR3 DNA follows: TGTGCCAGCAGCTTGGGGTGGGCTTCCAATCAGCCCCAGCATTTT.